This TCR beta chain was observed in a study of molecular identifiers for immune sequencing clone quantification. Via MiXCR, TCRdb re-called the PCR reads, giving one row per CDR3 protein. Of around 460,000 distinct CDR3 sequences in the sample, about 25% were seen once. This TCR was sampled from a human donor in good health. Some libraries in this study had Jurkat cell RNA spiked in. The sample consisted of naive CD8+ T cells from blood, with Jurkat cell RNA spiked in. Described subset: FACS-sorted CD8+CD4-CCR7+CD45RA+ naive T cells.

The CDR3, as DNA: TGTGCCAGCAGTTTCAGCATCGGCAGCTCCTACGAGCAGTACTTC. This codes for CASSFSIGSSYEQYF. The V and J genes are TRBV12-3 or TRBV12-4 and TRBJ2-7; D gene unclear. The V end lost 3 bases, the J end lost 0 bases, and 12 bases lay between the germline ends. CDR3 size: 15 residues.